The 28 T cell receptor beta chains in this list originate from one sample, sequenced in a study of Ad26.COV2.S vaccination and SARS-CoV-2 variants. Method: immunoSEQ multiplex PCR; TCRdb's copy keeps in-frame clones and lacks some. The table includes around 420,000 clones, approximately 88% detected once. This sample's treatment: about 20 received Ad26.COV2.S at low or high dose, single or two shots; about five received placebo; per-sample allocation not given. Sampling took place 63 days after the first vaccine or placebo injection. The sample in question was peripheral blood, obtained in a trial of Ad26.COV2.S vaccine versus placebo. The receptors were sampled from a person aged 18 to 59 who received the Ad26.COV2.S COVID-19 vaccine or a placebo.

The chain carries TRBV7-3 and TRBJ2-5; D perhaps matches TRBD2 (7 bases). Trimming took 3 bases from V and 4 from J, leaving 18 bases between them. CDR1 SGHTA and CDR2 FQGTGA come from the germline V gene. This CDR3 comprises 16 residues. The CDR3 protein is CASSLGALAAGETQYF. CDR3 bases: TGTGCCAGCAGCTTGGGGGCTCTAGCGGCGGGAGAGACCCAGTACTTC.

The chain uses TRBV6-5 and TRBJ1-6; the D gene is possibly TRBD1 (6 bases). From germline, CDR1 is MNHEY and CDR2 SVGAGI. With 7 bases removed from V and 8 bases from J, the gap between germline ends came to 15 bases. This CDR3 spans 14 amino acids. This CDR3 reads CASKGGGRHSPLHF. DNA for the CDR3: TGTGCCAGCAAGGGGGGAGGGCGCCATTCACCCCTCCACTTT.

The chain carries TRBV5-1 and TRBJ2-6, with 8 bases fitting TRBD1. The CDR3 is made up of 19 amino acids. J lost 0 bases, V lost 8 bases, and 16 bases had no gene match. Germline V lookup: CDR1 SGHRS, CDR2 YFSETQ. CDR3 nucleotide sequence: TGCGCCAGTACTAGGGACAGGCTGAGCTTACTCTCTGGGGCCAACGTCCTGACTTTC. It translates to CASTRDRLSLLSGANVLTF. Together with reference TRBV5-1 and TRBJ2-6, the CDR3 gives the full variable domain: KAGVTQTPRYLIKTRGQQVTLSCSPISGHRSVSWYQQTPGQGLQFLFEYFSETQRNKGNFPGRFSGRQFSNSRSEMNVSTLELGDSALYLCASTRDRLSLLSGANVLTFGAGSRLTVL.

This chain connects TRBV4-3 to TRBJ2-7, with 8 positions matching TRBD1. CDR1 is LGHNA and CDR2 is YSLEER in the germline V gene. The trim removed 0 bases at V and 2 bases at J, leaving 3 bases unmatched. This CDR3 has 15 amino acids. CDR3 sequence (DNA): TGCGCCAGCAGCCAAGATCAGGGGGCCCCCTACGAGCAGTACTTC. Residues: CASSQDQGAPYEQYF.

This sequence joins TRBV28 and TRBJ2-1, with 7 positions matching TRBD2. CDR1 is MDHEN, CDR2 SYDVKM, per germline. The trim removed 6 bases at V and 0 bases at J, leaving 5 bases unmatched. This CDR3 is 15 amino acids long. The CDR3 nucleotides read TGTGCCAGCAGCCTCAGCGGGGCCTCCTACAATGAGCAGTTCTTC. Its translation: CASSLSGASYNEQFF.

The chain uses TRBV30 and TRBJ1-1, with D maybe TRBD1 (6 bases). V was clipped by 3 bases and J by 1 base, with 9 bases between them. The CDR3 length is 13 residues. CDR1 and CDR2 (germline): GTSNPN, SVGIG (reference sequence). This chain's CDR3 is CAWRDSENTEAFF. The CDR3 DNA follows: TGTGCCTGGAGGGACAGCGAGAACACTGAAGCTTTCTTT. The complete variable domain, with remaining parts taken from reference TRBV30 and TRBJ1-1, reads SQTIHQWPATLVQPVGSPLSLECTVEGTSNPNLYWYRQAAGRGLQLLFYSVGIGQISSEVPQNLSASRPQDRQFILSSKKLLLSDSGFYLCAWRDSENTEAFFGQGTRLTVV.

The chain couples TRBV10-3 to TRBJ2-2; no clear D gene. From germline, CDR1 is ENHRY and CDR2 SYGVKD. This CDR3 comprises 13 residues. The ends were cut back, 10 bases at V and 0 bases at J, with 9 bases in the middle. CDR3 DNA sequence: TGTGCCAACCAACACCCGAACACCGGGGAGCTGTTTTTT. This codes for CANQHPNTGELFF.

The CDR3 protein is CASSWTSYNSPLHF. The CDR3 DNA reads as TGTGCCAGCAGCTGGACAAGCTATAATTCACCCCTCCACTTT. V usage is TRBV5-6 and J usage is TRBJ1-6, with D possibly matching TRBD1 (5 bases). The CDR3 has 14 amino acids. V was shortened by 3 bases and J by 3 bases, with 7 bases between the two germline ends. CDR1 is SGHDT and CDR2 is YYEEEE in the germline V gene. The full variable domain, completed using reference TRBV5-6 and TRBJ1-6, is DAGVTQSPTHLIKTRGQQVTLRCSPKSGHDTVSWYQQALGQGPQFIFQYYEEEERQRGNFPDRFSGHQFPNYSSELNVNALLLGDSALYLCASSWTSYNSPLHFGNGTRLTVT.

The chain is built from TRBV3-1 (or the pseudogene TRBV3-2) and TRBJ2-4, with 8 bases identical to TRBD1. J gave up 0 bases and V 3 bases, and 7 bases lay outside the gene matches. The germline V gene encodes CDR1 LGHDT and CDR2 YNNKEL (reference sequence). This CDR3 contains 17 residues. CDR3 protein: CASSQDRALIAKNIQYF. Here the CDR3 DNA reads TGTGCCAGCAGCCAGGACAGGGCCCTGATAGCCAAAAACATTCAGTACTTC.

This sequence joins TRBV4-1 and TRBJ1-1; D might be TRBD1 (6 bases). The CDR3 consists of 15 residues. V was cut by 1 base and J by 0 bases, with 9 bases left in between. Germline loops: CDR1 MGHRA, CDR2 YSYEKL. CDR3 nucleotide sequence: TGCGCCAGCAGCCAAGGCAGGGACATGAACACTGAAGCTTTCTTT. Translating gives CASSQGRDMNTEAFF.

The table lists this clone with a few counts. This CDR3 reads CASSRDRGANSPLHF. In DNA, the CDR3 is TGTGCCAGCAGTCGCGACAGGGGAGCGAATTCACCCCTCCACTTT. The chain has TRBV6-6 and TRBJ1-6, with 8 bases that match TRBD1. The length of the CDR3 is 15 residues. Germline V gene lookup returns CDR1 MNHNY and CDR2 SVGAGI (reference sequence). V shed 5 bases, J shed 7 bases, and the junction held 7 bases outside the gene matches.

The chain joins TRBV28 to TRBJ1-3; D unresolved. CDR3 length equals 12 residues. V lost 3 bases to trimming and J lost 4 bases, with 4 bases between them. Germline CDR1 MDHEN, CDR2 SYDVKM. The CDR3 is CASSFGGNTIYF. CDR3 nucleotide sequence: TGTGCCAGCAGTTTTGGGGGAAACACCATATATTTT.

As DNA, the CDR3 is TGTGCCAGCAGCCAGGACTGGAAATCGGGTACGCAGTATTTT. Protein sequence: CASSQDWKSGTQYF. V and J are TRBV7-9 and TRBJ2-3; D may be TRBD2 (5 bases). Germline V lookup: CDR1 SEHNR, CDR2 FQNEAQ (reference sequence). There are 14 residues in the CDR3. Trimming left V 5 bases short and J 8 bases short, with 17 bases between. Full variable domain (rest looked up from reference TRBV7-9 and TRBJ2-3): DTGVSQNPRHKITKRGQNVTFRCDPISEHNRLYWYRQTLGQGPEFLTYFQNEAQLEKSRLLSDRFSAERPKGSFSTLEIQRTEQGDSAMYLCASSQDWKSGTQYFGPGTRLTVL.

This clone was counted a single time. The genes are TRBV5-1 and TRBJ2-2, with 11 bases aligning to TRBD2. The CDR3 contains 18 residues. V lost 0 bases and J lost 4; bases outside the gene matches: 8. Germline CDR1 reads SGHRS; CDR2 reads YFSETQ. The CDR3 region has the DNA TGCGCCAGCAGCTTGGGACTAGCGGGGTCCCGGGGCACCGGGGAGCTGTTTTTT. Protein sequence: CASSLGLAGSRGTGELFF.

V usage is TRBV30 and J usage is TRBJ2-3; TRBD1 agrees at 8 bases. CDR3 size: 15 residues. CDR1 GTSNPN and CDR2 SVGIG come from the germline V gene (reference sequence). Trimming at V came to 0 bases and at J to 1 base, leaving 3 bases not matched to a gene. CDR3 in amino acids: CAWSVGQGGTDTQYF. The CDR3 DNA is TGTGCCTGGAGTGTAGGACAGGGTGGCACAGATACGCAGTATTTT.

The chain is built from TRBV27 and TRBJ2-7; 8 bases map to TRBD2. The CDR3 runs 19 residues. V lost 2 bases and J lost 2; bases outside the gene matches: 17. The germline CDR1 and CDR2 sequences are MNHEY and SMNVEV (reference sequence). The CDR3 DNA is TGTGCCAGCAGTTTAACGGTCGAGGGGGAGCGGGGGTCTGCCTACGAGCAGTACTTC. Amino acid sequence: CASSLTVEGERGSAYEQYF.

The chain recombines TRBV7-3 with TRBJ2-3, with 9 nucleotides matching TRBD2. This CDR3 is built from 16 residues. Germline lookup yields CDR1 SGHTA and CDR2 FQGTGA. Unmatched junction bases numbered 4, after V lost 1 base and J lost 2 bases. CDR3 bases: TGTGCCAGCAGCTTAAACCCTAGCGGGGTCACAGATACGCAGTATTTT. It yields the protein CASSLNPSGVTDTQYF.

The rearrangement joins TRBV7-2 to TRBJ2-3; possible D gene TRBD1, 6 bases. This CDR3 contains 14 residues. Germline-derived CDR1 and CDR2 are SGHTA and FQGNSA. The ends were cut back, 5 bases at V and 1 base at J, with 10 bases in the middle. CDR3 region: CASSARTGTDTQYF. The CDR3 bases are TGTGCCAGCAGCGCCCGGACAGGCACAGATACGCAGTATTTT. The complete variable domain, with remaining parts taken from reference TRBV7-2 and TRBJ2-3, reads GAGVSQSPSNKVTEKGKDVELRCDPISGHTALYWYRQSLGQGLEFLIYFQGNSAPDKSGLPSDRFSAERTGGSVSTLTIQRTQQEDSAVYLCASSARTGTDTQYFGPGTRLTVL.

CDR3 DNA: TGTGCCAGCAGCTTAGGGGCAGGCGACTTAAACACCATATATTTT. This gives the protein CASSLGAGDLNTIYF. The chain carries TRBV7-9 and TRBJ1-3; D gene ambiguous. The CDR3 is made up of 15 amino acids. V lost 1 base, J lost 6 bases, and 13 bases lay in between. The V gene's germline CDR1 is SEHNR and CDR2 FQNEAQ (reference sequence).

The genes are TRBV28 and TRBJ1-2; 7 nucleotides match TRBD1. The germline V gene encodes CDR1 MDHEN and CDR2 SYDVKM. The CDR3 consists of 16 residues. V lost 5 bases to trimming and J lost 1 base; unmatched junction nucleotides: 10. Written as DNA, the CDR3 is TGTGCCAGCAGTCCAGAGATACAGGGGATTAACTATGGCTACACCTTC. Translated: CASSPEIQGINYGYTF.

The chain is built from TRBV6-5 and TRBJ2-7, with TRBD1 matching 9 bases. Looked up from germline, CDR1 is MNHEY and CDR2 is SVGAGI. This CDR3 has 13 residues. V trimming: 5 bases; J trimming: 7 bases; junction bases outside the gene matches: 6. CDR3 residues: CASSRGQGREQYF. The CDR3 DNA reads TGTGCCAGCAGTCGGGGACAGGGAAGAGAGCAGTACTTC.

This chain links TRBV2 with TRBJ2-3; 11 bases match TRBD2. The CDR3 runs to 18 residues. The germline V gene has CDR1 SNHLY and CDR2 FYNNEI. V lost 5 bases and J lost 3; bases outside the gene matches: 13. Written as DNA, the CDR3 is TGTGCCAGCAGTATACCTGTAGCGGGGGGGCCCCGGACAGATACGCAGTATTTT. This sequence encodes CASSIPVAGGPRTDTQYF. Full variable domain (remainder filled in from reference TRBV2 and TRBJ2-3): EPEVTQTPSHQVTQMGQEVILRCVPISNHLYFYWYRQILGQKVEFLVSFYNNEISEKSEIFDDQFSVERPDGSNFTLKIRSTKLEDSAMYFCASSIPVAGGPRTDTQYFGPGTRLTVL.

The CDR3: CASSSGAGQPQYF. Here the CDR3 DNA reads TGTGCCAGCAGCTCTGGCGCAGGGCAACCCCAGTACTTC. The V and J genes are TRBV5-6 and TRBJ2-7, with D possibly being TRBD1 (5 bases). Germline assignment: CDR1 SGHDT and CDR2 YYEEEE. This CDR3 has 13 residues. V was cut by 3 bases and J by 10 bases, with 17 bases left in between.

The chain carries TRBV24-1 and TRBJ1-5; D uncertain. This CDR3 comprises 14 residues. The germline gives CDR1 KGHDR, CDR2 SFDVKD. The V end was cut by 4 bases, the J end by 0 bases, with 6 bases between. CDR3 amino acids: CATSEGYSNQPQHF. For the CDR3, the DNA is TGTGCCACCAGTGAAGGGTATAGCAATCAGCCCCAGCATTTT.

The J gene is TRBJ2-1, the V gene TRBV7-8; 9 positions agree with TRBD1. V was clipped by 3 bases and J by 8 bases; unmatched bases: 20. Germline V lookup: CDR1 SGHVS, CDR2 FQNEAQ. The CDR3 is 19 amino acids. The CDR3 protein is CASSFGYLVPGQGTDEQFF. CDR3 coding DNA: TGTGCCAGCAGCTTTGGGTACCTCGTCCCGGGACAGGGAACGGATGAGCAGTTCTTC.

The gene calls are TRBV24-1 and TRBJ2-7, with a weak D call TRBD1 (6 bases). Trimming shortened V by 3 bases and J by 4 bases, and 9 bases separated the two germline ends. CDR1 is KGHDR and CDR2 is SFDVKD in the germline V gene. The CDR3 sequence is 13 residues long. The CDR3 region has the DNA TGTGCCACCAGTGATACAGGGTATTACGAGCAGTACTTC. It yields the protein CATSDTGYYEQYF.

The sample holds one count of this clone. CDR3 residues: CASSLGERSGDEQFF. The CDR3 region has the DNA TGTGCCAGCAGCTTAGGAGAGAGGTCCGGCGATGAGCAGTTCTTC. The chain links TRBV11-2 to TRBJ2-1; D uncertain. V was pared by 1 base and J by 8 bases, with 15 bases between. This CDR3 has 15 residues. CDR1 and CDR2 (germline): SGHAT, FQNNGV.

This clone is a singleton in its sample. The genes are TRBV6-5 and TRBJ2-7; D is ambiguous. The germline V gene encodes CDR1 MNHEY and CDR2 SVGAGI. The V gene lost 9 bases and the J gene lost 7 bases, with 10 bases spanning the gap. The CDR3 spans 10 residues. The CDR3: CASGFGEQYF. CDR3 DNA: TGTGCCAGTGGCTTTGGGGAGCAGTACTTC.